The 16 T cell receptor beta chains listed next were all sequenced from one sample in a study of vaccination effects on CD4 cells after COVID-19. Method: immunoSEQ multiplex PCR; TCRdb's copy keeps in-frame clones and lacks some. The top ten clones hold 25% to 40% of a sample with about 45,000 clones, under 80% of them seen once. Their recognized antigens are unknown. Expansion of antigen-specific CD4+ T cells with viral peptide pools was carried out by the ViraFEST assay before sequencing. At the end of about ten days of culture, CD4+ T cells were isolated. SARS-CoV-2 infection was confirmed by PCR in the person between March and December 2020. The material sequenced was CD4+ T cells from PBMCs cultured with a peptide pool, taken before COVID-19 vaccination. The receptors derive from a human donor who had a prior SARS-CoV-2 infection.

The CDR3 sequence is CASSFGLQGPQHF. CDR3 DNA sequence: TGTGCCAGCAGCTTTGGTCTACAGGGGCCCCAGCATTTT. The rearrangement joins TRBV7-8 to TRBJ1-5, with TRBD1 as a possible D gene (6 bases). In germline, CDR1 is SGHVS, CDR2 FQNEAQ. V was pared by 3 bases and J by 9 bases, with 12 bases between. The CDR3 has 13 amino acids.

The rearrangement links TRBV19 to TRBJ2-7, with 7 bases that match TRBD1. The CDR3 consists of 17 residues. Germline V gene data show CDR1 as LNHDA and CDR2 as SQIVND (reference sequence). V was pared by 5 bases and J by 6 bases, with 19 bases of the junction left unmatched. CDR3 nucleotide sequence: TGTGCCAGTAGTGCCCCCCGACAGGGCCCACAGCCGGGCGAGCAGTACTTC. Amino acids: CASSAPRQGPQPGEQYF.

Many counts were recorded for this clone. CDR3 sequence reads: CASSYPSGSSDTQYF. In nucleotides, the CDR3 is TGTGCCAGTAGTTACCCTAGCGGGAGCTCAGATACGCAGTATTTT. V is TRBV19 and J is TRBJ2-3; 10 nucleotides match TRBD2. V trimming: 5 bases; J trimming: 4 bases; junction bases outside the gene matches: 6. Germline values: CDR1 LNHDA, CDR2 SQIVND (reference sequence). CDR3 length: 15 amino acids.

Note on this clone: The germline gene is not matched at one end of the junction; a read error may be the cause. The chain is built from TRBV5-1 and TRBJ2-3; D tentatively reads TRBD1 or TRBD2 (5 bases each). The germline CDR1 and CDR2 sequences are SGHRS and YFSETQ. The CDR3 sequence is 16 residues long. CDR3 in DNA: TGCGCCAGCAACTTGGGACCGACAAGGGGCACAGATACGCAGTATTTT. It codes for CASNLGPTRGTDTQYF.

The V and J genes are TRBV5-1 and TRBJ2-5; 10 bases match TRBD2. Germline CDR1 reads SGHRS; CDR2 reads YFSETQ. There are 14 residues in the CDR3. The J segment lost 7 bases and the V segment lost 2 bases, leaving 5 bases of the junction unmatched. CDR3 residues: CASSLLAGSGTQYF. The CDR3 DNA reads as TGCGCCAGCAGCTTACTAGCGGGGTCGGGGACCCAGTACTTC.

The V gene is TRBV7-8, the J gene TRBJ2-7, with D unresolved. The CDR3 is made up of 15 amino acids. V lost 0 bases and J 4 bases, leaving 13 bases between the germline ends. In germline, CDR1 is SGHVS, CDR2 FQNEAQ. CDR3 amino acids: CASSLAPSAWYEQYF. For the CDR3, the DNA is TGTGCCAGCAGCTTAGCACCGTCAGCTTGGTACGAGCAGTACTTC.

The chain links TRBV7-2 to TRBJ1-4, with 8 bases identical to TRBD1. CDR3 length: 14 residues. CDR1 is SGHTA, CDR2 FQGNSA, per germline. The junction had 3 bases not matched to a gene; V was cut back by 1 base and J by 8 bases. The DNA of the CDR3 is TGTGCCAGCAGCTTAGGGACAGGGCACGAAAAACTGTTTTTT. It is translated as CASSLGTGHEKLFF.

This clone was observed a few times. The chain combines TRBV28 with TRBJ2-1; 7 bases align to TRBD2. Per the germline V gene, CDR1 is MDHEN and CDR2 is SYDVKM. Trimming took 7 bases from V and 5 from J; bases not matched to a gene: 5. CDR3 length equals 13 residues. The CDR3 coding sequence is TGTGCCAGCATGCGGCTAGCGGACAATGAGCAGTTCTTC. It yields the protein CASMRLADNEQFF.

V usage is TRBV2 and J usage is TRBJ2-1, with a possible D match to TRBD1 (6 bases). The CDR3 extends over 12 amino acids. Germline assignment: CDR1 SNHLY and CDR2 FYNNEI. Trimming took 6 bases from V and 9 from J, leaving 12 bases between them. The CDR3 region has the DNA TGTGCCAGCAGCATCCTAGGGGGTGAGCAGTTCTTC. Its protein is CASSILGGEQFF.

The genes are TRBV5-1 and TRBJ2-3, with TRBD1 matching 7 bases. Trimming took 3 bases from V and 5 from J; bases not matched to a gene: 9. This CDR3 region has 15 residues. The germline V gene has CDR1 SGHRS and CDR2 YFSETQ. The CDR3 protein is CASSYNRQGRDTQYF. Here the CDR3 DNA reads TGCGCCAGCAGCTACAATCGACAGGGTAGAGATACGCAGTATTTT.

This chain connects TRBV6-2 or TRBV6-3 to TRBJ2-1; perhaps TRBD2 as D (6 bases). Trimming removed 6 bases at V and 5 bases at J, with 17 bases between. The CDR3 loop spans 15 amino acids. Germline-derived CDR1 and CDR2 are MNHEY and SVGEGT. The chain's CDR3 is CASSRRGILDNEQFF. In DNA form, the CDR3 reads TGTGCCAGCAGCCGTCGGGGGATCTTGGACAATGAGCAGTTCTTC.

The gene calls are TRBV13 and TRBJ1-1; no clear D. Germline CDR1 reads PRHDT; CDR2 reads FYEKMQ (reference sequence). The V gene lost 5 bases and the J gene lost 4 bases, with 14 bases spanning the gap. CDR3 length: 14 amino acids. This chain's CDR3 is CASSRRVGVTEAFF. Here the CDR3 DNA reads TGTGCCAGCAGCAGAAGGGTCGGGGTCACTGAAGCTTTCTTT. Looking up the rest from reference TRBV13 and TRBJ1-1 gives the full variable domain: AAGVIQSPRHLIKEKRETATLKCYPIPRHDTVYWYQQGPGQDPQFLISFYEKMQSDKGSIPDRFSAQQFSDYHSELNMSSLELGDSALYFCASSRRVGVTEAFFGQGTRLTVV.

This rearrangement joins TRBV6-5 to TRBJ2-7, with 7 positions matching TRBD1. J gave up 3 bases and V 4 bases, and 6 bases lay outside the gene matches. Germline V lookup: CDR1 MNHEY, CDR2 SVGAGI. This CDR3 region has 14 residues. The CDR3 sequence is CASSSSDRVYEQYF. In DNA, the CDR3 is TGTGCCAGCAGTTCCTCCGACAGGGTCTACGAGCAGTACTTC.

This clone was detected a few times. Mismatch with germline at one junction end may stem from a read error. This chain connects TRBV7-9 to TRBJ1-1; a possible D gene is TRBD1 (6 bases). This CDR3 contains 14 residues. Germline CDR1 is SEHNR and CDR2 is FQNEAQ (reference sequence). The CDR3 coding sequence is TGTGCCAGCAGCTTAGTTGGGGGGCTCACTGAAACTTTCTTT. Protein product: CASSLVGGLTETFF.

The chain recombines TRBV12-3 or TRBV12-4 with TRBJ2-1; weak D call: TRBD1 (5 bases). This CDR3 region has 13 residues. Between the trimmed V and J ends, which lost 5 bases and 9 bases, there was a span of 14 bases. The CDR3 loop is CASSIRRVTEQFF. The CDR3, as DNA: TGTGCCAGCAGTATCCGCAGGGTCACTGAGCAGTTCTTC.

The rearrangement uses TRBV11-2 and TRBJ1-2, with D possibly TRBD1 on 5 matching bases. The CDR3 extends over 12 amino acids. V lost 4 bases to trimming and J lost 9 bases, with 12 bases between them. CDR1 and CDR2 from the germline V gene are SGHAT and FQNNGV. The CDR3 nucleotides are TGTGCCAGCAGCTCCCTCAGGGATCGCTACACCTTC. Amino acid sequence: CASSSLRDRYTF.